This TCR beta chain was sequenced during a study of regulatory T cells in long-lasting Graves disease. Study summary: For under 3 months, newly diagnosed Graves' patients had been taking antithyroid drugs. Overall study findings and caveats: TCR diversity was lower in persistent Graves' patients than in newly diagnosed ones.

V was cut by 6 bases and J by 10 bases, with 13 bases left in between. The CDR3 is 13 residues long. Germline V gene data show CDR1 as MDHEN and CDR2 as SYDVKM. This clonotype came up many times. Its antigen is not identified. Time point: newly diagnosed GD, antithyroid drugs for less than 3 months. PBMC-extracted RNA yielded the TCR library. HTBI primers from iRepertoire and Arm-PCR of CDR3 regions yielded the TCR beta libraries. A single record per CDR3 protein comes from TCRdb applying MiXCR to the multiplex PCR reads. Of around 400,000 distinct CDR3 sequences in the sample, approximately 10% were seen once. These same data were also listed under a study on T cells in Graves' hyperthyroidism and ophthalmopathy. That work states: Graves' hyperthyroidism without ophthalmopathy progression within 18 months was termed stable. In the blood, most expanded thyroid clonotypes above 0.001 appeared as well.

The chain joins TRBV28 to TRBJ1-6; no firm D call. This clonotype was obtained from a woman between 18 and 30 years old with Graves disease. This material consisted of peripheral blood mononuclear cells (PBMCs), taken at new diagnosis, from a patient treated with antithyroid drugs. The CDR3 DNA sequence: TGTGCCAGCAGAGCCAGGTCAAGGTCACCCCTCCACTTT. It translates to CASRARSRSPLHF.